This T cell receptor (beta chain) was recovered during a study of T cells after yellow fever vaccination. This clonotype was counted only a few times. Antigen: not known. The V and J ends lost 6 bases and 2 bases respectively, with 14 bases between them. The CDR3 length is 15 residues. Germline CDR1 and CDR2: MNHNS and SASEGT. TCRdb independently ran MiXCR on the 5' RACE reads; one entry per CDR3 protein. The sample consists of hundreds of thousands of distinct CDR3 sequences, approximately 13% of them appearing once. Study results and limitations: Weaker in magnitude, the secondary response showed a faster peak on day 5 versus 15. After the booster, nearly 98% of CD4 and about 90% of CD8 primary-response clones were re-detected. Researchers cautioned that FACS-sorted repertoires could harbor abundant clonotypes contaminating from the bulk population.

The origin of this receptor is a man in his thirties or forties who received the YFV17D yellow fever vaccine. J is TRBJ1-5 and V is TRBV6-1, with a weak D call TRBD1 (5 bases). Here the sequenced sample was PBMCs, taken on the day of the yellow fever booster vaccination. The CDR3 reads CASRREGSGNQPQHF. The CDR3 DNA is TGTGCCAGCAGGAGGGAGGGGTCGGGCAATCAGCCCCAGCATTTT.